The 16 T cell receptor beta chains reported below all come from one sample, sequenced in a study of T cell responses to AZD1222 COVID-19 vaccine. Clones were read by immunoSEQ multiplex PCR, and TCRdb kept only the in-frame ones, dropping some. Of roughly 120,000 clones in the sample, approximately 85% were seen once. The sequences come from peripheral blood, collected on day 0 of AZD1222 vaccination. Source of these receptors: an adult in good health.

This rearrangement joins TRBV12-3 or TRBV12-4 to TRBJ1-1; D is undetermined. This CDR3 is 12 amino acids long. V shed 3 bases and J shed 8 bases, with 10 bases lying between them. CDR3 amino acids: CASSFGRGEAFF. CDR3 nucleotide sequence: TGTGCCAGCAGTTTTGGGCGAGGGGAAGCTTTCTTT.

The gene calls are TRBV19 and TRBJ2-2; D gene unclear. Germline V gene sequence: CDR1 LNHDA, CDR2 SQIVND (reference sequence). The CDR3 sequence is 12 residues long. The ends were cut back, 6 bases at V and 1 base at J, with 3 bases in the middle. CDR3: CASRLNTGELFF. Written as DNA, the CDR3 is TGTGCCAGTAGACTGAACACCGGGGAGCTGTTTTTT.

The V gene is TRBV6-5, the J gene TRBJ1-4; D might be TRBD1 (5 bases). CDR1 is MNHEY, CDR2 SVGAGI, per germline. Trimming removed 5 bases at V and 5 bases at J, with 15 bases between. This CDR3 is built from 15 residues. The CDR3 DNA follows: TGTGCCAGCAGTAAGAACCGGGACTGGAATGAAAAACTGTTTTTT. Translated: CASSKNRDWNEKLFF.

The rearrangement joins TRBV2 to TRBJ2-2; 9 nucleotides align to TRBD1. Trimming cost V 6 bases and J 6 bases; bases outside gene matches: 8. The CDR3 covers 15 residues. Germline CDR1 is SNHLY and CDR2 is FYNNEI. This CDR3 reads CASSPGTGSSGELFF. The DNA of the CDR3 is TGTGCCAGCAGCCCCGGGACAGGGAGCTCCGGGGAGCTGTTTTTT.

The rearrangement uses TRBV19 and TRBJ2-3; TRBD2 agrees at 10 bases. Germline V gives CDR1 LNHDA, CDR2 SQIVND (reference sequence). V shed 3 bases and J 2 bases; nucleotides not matched to a gene: 5. The CDR3 is made up of 16 amino acids. This CDR3 reads CASSIRLAGATDTQYF. CDR3 DNA: TGTGCCAGTAGTATCCGCCTAGCGGGGGCCACAGATACGCAGTATTTT. Drawing the rest from reference TRBV19 and TRBJ2-3, the complete variable domain is DGGITQSPKYLFRKEGQNVTLSCEQNLNHDAMYWYRQDPGQGLRLIYYSQIVNDFQKGDIAEGYSVSREKKESFPLTVTSAQKNPTAFYLCASSIRLAGATDTQYFGPGTRLTVL.

The chain joins TRBV28 to TRBJ2-7, with unresolved D. V lost 4 bases and J 2 bases, leaving 3 bases between the germline ends. The CDR3 spans 11 residues. Per germline, CDR1 MDHEN and CDR2 SYDVKM. The CDR3 region has the DNA TGTGCCAGCAGTTGGGCCTACGAGCAGTACTTC. As protein: CASSWAYEQYF.

This clone was seen once. The V call is TRBV19, the J call TRBJ2-2; 10 bases map to TRBD1. The V segment lost 9 bases and the J segment 5 bases; nucleotides outside the gene matches: 6. Germline V lookup: CDR1 LNHDA, CDR2 SQIVND (reference sequence). The CDR3 has 14 residues. The CDR3 is CASLGTGVTGELFF. The CDR3 nucleotides are TGTGCCAGCTTAGGGACAGGGGTGACCGGGGAGCTGTTTTTT.

The chain links TRBV25-1 to TRBJ1-1; 12 bases are a match to TRBD1. J lost 1 base, V lost 8 bases, and 8 bases had no gene match. The germline V gene encodes CDR1 MGHDK and CDR2 SYGVNS. The CDR3 runs 16 residues. The CDR3 nucleotides are TGTGCCAGCGAATTCCGGGACAGGGGGCCGAACACTGAAGCTTTCTTT. It encodes CASEFRDRGPNTEAFF.

The V and J genes are TRBV11-1 and TRBJ1-2; tentatively, D is TRBD1 (6 bases). V was cut by 5 bases and J by 2 bases, with 9 bases left in between. The germline gives CDR1 SGHAT, CDR2 FQDESV (reference sequence). The CDR3 sequence is 13 residues long. CDR3 sequence reads: CASSRDRNYGYTF. The CDR3 nucleotides are TGTGCCAGCAGCCGCGACAGGAACTATGGCTACACCTTC.

Details on this clone: Other DNA sequences in the sample encode the same CDR3. J is TRBJ1-6 and V is TRBV15; D is uncertain. This CDR3 has 12 amino acids. V was shortened by 3 bases and J by 7 bases, with 4 bases between the two germline ends. From germline, CDR1 is LNHNV and CDR2 YYDKDF (reference sequence). CDR3 sequence: CATSSENSPLHF. The CDR3 nucleotides are TGTGCCACCAGCAGTGAGAATTCACCCCTCCACTTT. The entire variable domain, with the rest obtained from reference TRBV15 and TRBJ1-6, is as follows: DAMVIQNPRYQVTQFGKPVTLSCSQTLNHNVMYWYQQKSSQAPKLLFHYYDKDFNNEADTPDNFQSRRPNTSFCFLDIRSPGLGDTAMYLCATSSENSPLHFGNGTRLTVT.

The table lists this clone with a count of one. The rearrangement links TRBV10-3 to TRBJ2-2; no definite D call. The length of the CDR3 is 14 residues. Deletions cut 6 bases from V and 3 bases from J, with 11 bases between. The germline CDR1 and CDR2 sequences are ENHRY and SYGVKD. As DNA, the CDR3 is TGTGCCATCAGCCTAGGCAGGTACACCGGGGAGCTGTTTTTT. Amino acid sequence: CAISLGRYTGELFF.

The V call is TRBV21-1, the J call TRBJ2-1; the table's D call, TRBD1, has no DNA check behind it. TRBV21-1 is given as a pseudogene. The CDR3 runs 12 residues. CDR3 sequence (DNA): TGTGCCAGCAGCAAAGGGGGACAGGAGCAGTTCTTC. Translating it yields CASSKGGQEQFF.

The rearrangement uses TRBV11-3 and TRBJ2-3; perhaps D is TRBD1 or TRBD2 (5 bases each). In germline, CDR1 is SGHNT, CDR2 YENEEA. This CDR3 comprises 15 residues. V was shortened by 2 bases and J by 8 bases, with 17 bases between the two germline ends. CDR3 nucleotides: TGTGCCAGCAGCTTAAGGGCTTCGGGGCAGACTACGCAGTATTTT. This translates into CASSLRASGQTTQYF. The whole variable domain, remainder taken from reference TRBV11-3 and TRBJ2-3, is EAGVVQSPRYKIIEKKQPVAFWCNPISGHNTLYWYLQNLGQGPELLIRYENEEAVDDSQLPKDRFSAERLKGVDSTLKIQPAELGDSAVYLCASSLRASGQTTQYFGPGTRLTVL.

This chain links TRBV7-9 with TRBJ1-5; D gene uncertain. The germline V and J ends were trimmed by 7 bases and 3 bases, with 10 bases remaining between them. The germline V gene encodes CDR1 SEHNR and CDR2 FQNEAQ (reference sequence). The CDR3 covers 13 residues. The CDR3, as DNA: TGTGCCAGCACGCGGACCCACAATCAGCCCCAGCATTTT. Amino acid sequence: CASTRTHNQPQHF.

The V call is TRBV9, the J call TRBJ2-1, with no clear D. V lost 0 bases and J 0 bases, leaving 10 bases between the germline ends. The CDR3 has 16 amino acids. Germline V gene lookup returns CDR1 SGDLS and CDR2 YYNGEE. CDR3 sequence (DNA): TGTGCCAGCAGCGTAGCTAGGGCGAGCTCCTACAATGAGCAGTTCTTC. Translated, it gives CASSVARASSYNEQFF.

This chain connects TRBV7-2 to TRBJ2-7; D gene uncertain. CDR1 is SGHTA and CDR2 is FQGNSA in the germline V gene. This CDR3 is 15 amino acids long. V lost 1 base, J lost 2 bases, and 12 bases lay in between. The CDR3 is CASSLVPGLTYEQYF. CDR3 sequence (DNA): TGTGCCAGCAGCTTAGTGCCGGGCCTAACCTACGAGCAGTACTTC.